Listed here is a single T cell receptor (beta chain). This record belongs to a study of T cell responses to AZD1222 COVID-19 vaccine. The CDR3 covers 18 residues. Germline assignment: CDR1 SSHAT and CDR2 FNYEAQ (reference sequence). Germline trimming cut 5 bases from V and 7 bases from J; bases unmatched to any gene: 16. The data were produced by immunoSEQ multiplex PCR, yet TCRdb's version contains in-frame clones alone and is incomplete. The table shows about 130,000 clones, with over 90% occurring only once. The chain couples TRBV7-7 to TRBJ2-1; TRBD2 matches 11 bases. Specimen: peripheral blood, collected on day 0 of AZD1222 vaccination. The clonotype originates from an adult in good health. The CDR3 DNA is TGTGCCAGCAGCCCCAGAATGTTAGCGGGAGGGCCGGGTAATGAGCAGTTCTTC. This gives the protein CASSPRMLAGGPGNEQFF.